These 7 T cell receptor beta chains share one sample of origin, sequenced in a study of cytomegalovirus exposure and HLA in healthy donors. Researchers ran the PCR with 60 Vbeta and 13 Jbeta primers. The data were produced by immunoSEQ multiplex PCR, yet TCRdb's version contains in-frame clones alone and is incomplete. The sample lists around 200,000 clones, approximately 90% occurring once. The sequencing input was PBMCs. These receptor sequences come from a woman aged 18-29 years in good health and CMV-seronegative.

This sequence joins TRBV27 and TRBJ2-2; D gene unclear. Trimming cost V 3 bases and J 1 base, with 9 bases left between them. This CDR3 region has 15 residues. The germline gives CDR1 MNHEY, CDR2 SMNVEV (reference sequence). The CDR3 sequence: CASSFGQLNTGELFF. The CDR3 DNA follows: TGTGCCAGCAGTTTTGGGCAGTTGAACACCGGGGAGCTGTTTTTT.

The chain recombines TRBV10-1 with TRBJ2-2; D may be TRBD1 (6 bases). The CDR3 contains 17 residues. The V and J ends lost 3 bases and 0 bases respectively, with 14 bases between them. The germline V gene has CDR1 WNHNN and CDR2 SYGVQD (reference sequence). Here the CDR3 reads CASSEPTRGANTGELFF. The DNA of the CDR3 is TGCGCCAGCAGTGAACCGACCAGGGGAGCGAACACCGGGGAGCTGTTTTTT.

This clone has a single count. The chain combines TRBV29-1 with TRBJ1-2; no firm D call. CDR1 is SQVTM, CDR2 ANQGSEA, per germline. The CDR3 has 12 amino acids. Trimming cost V 4 bases and J 8 bases, with 14 bases left between them. CDR3 nucleotide sequence: TGCAGCGTTGGGTATAAAGGCGGCGGCTACACCTTC. Translation gives CSVGYKGGGYTF. Variable domain in full (rest from reference TRBV29-1 and TRBJ1-2): SAVISQKPSRDICQRGTSLTIQCQVDSQVTMMFWYRQQPGQSLTLIATANQGSEATYESGFVIDKFPISRPNLTFSTLTVSNMSPEDSSIYLCSVGYKGGGYTFGSGTRLTVV.

The chain couples TRBV5-1 to TRBJ2-6, with D unclear. Germline CDR1 SGHRS, CDR2 YFSETQ. CDR3 length: 15 amino acids. Trimming removed 1 base from V and 0 bases from J, with 5 bases in between. CDR3 nucleotides: TGCGCCAGCAGCTTGTATAGCTCTGGGGCCAACGTCCTGACTTTC. It yields the protein CASSLYSSGANVLTF.

V is TRBV5-1 and J is TRBJ1-1; D is perhaps TRBD1 (5 bases). Trimming pared 0 bases from V and 4 bases from J, leaving 10 bases between. The CDR3 consists of 14 residues. Per germline, CDR1 SGHRS and CDR2 YFSETQ. This CDR3 is CASSLEGRRTEAFF. The CDR3 DNA is TGCGCCAGCAGCTTGGAGGGGCGGCGCACTGAAGCTTTCTTT.

This rearrangement joins TRBV29-1 to TRBJ1-2, with D possibly matching TRBD1 (5 bases). Deletions cut 4 bases from V and 4 bases from J, with 10 bases between. Germline V CDR1 and CDR2: SQVTM, ANQGSEA. The CDR3 loop spans 12 amino acids. The DNA for the CDR3 is TGCAGCGTTGCAACAGGAACCTATGGCTACACCTTC. It codes for CSVATGTYGYTF. The whole variable domain, remainder taken from reference TRBV29-1 and TRBJ1-2, is SAVISQKPSRDICQRGTSLTIQCQVDSQVTMMFWYRQQPGQSLTLIATANQGSEATYESGFVIDKFPISRPNLTFSTLTVSNMSPEDSSIYLCSVATGTYGYTFGSGTRLTVV.

V is TRBV10-3 and J is TRBJ1-2; 7 bases are a match to TRBD1. The CDR3 consists of 16 residues. V lost 4 bases and J lost 1; bases outside the gene matches: 9. CDR1 and CDR2 (germline): ENHRY, SYGVKD. The CDR3 DNA is TGTGCCATCAGTGCCCCTGAGGGGGCAAATAACTATGGCTACACCTTC. As protein: CAISAPEGANNYGYTF.